A single sample is the source of the 23 T cell receptor beta chains below, sequenced in a study of T cells in Graves' hyperthyroidism and ophthalmopathy. Regions amplified from RNA transcripts were the TCR beta CDR3 regions. The HTBI primer set was used in a first-round RT-PCR of the TCR CDR3. TCRdb analysed the multiplex PCR reads with MiXCR anew, one entry per CDR3 protein. Seen here are fewer than 400,000 distinct CDR3 sequences, 15% to 17% observed once, and the top ten hold 25% to 35%. The sample comprised blood. Receptors originate from a woman aged 18-35 years with Graves' hyperthyroidism that later progressed to Graves' ophthalmopathy.

The gene calls are TRBV9 and TRBJ1-4; D gene ambiguous. Germline lookup yields CDR1 SGDLS and CDR2 YYNGEE. Trimming stripped 0 bases from V and 3 bases from J, with 9 bases between. This CDR3 has 15 residues. The CDR3: CASSVGEASNEKLFF. CDR3 nucleotides: TGTGCCAGCAGCGTAGGGGAGGCGTCTAATGAAAAACTGTTTTTT.

The rearrangement links TRBV5-5 to TRBJ1-5, with D possibly being TRBD1 (6 bases). The CDR3 is 13 residues long. Trimming pared 4 bases from V and 3 bases from J, leaving 8 bases between. Per germline, CDR1 SGHKS and CDR2 YYEKEE (reference sequence). The CDR3 DNA reads TGTGCCAGCAGCGGGGACACCAATCAGCCCCAGCATTTT. Translation: CASSGDTNQPQHF.

To note about this clonotype: A read error is possible here, since a much larger clone lies one base away. The chain carries TRBV28 and TRBJ2-7, with 7 bases lining up with TRBD2. Germline V gene sequence: CDR1 MDHEN, CDR2 SYDVKM. CDR3 length: 16 residues. The CDR3 spells CVSSLSIGGGPYEQYF. The DNA for the CDR3 is TGTGTCAGCAGTTTATCGATTGGGGGAGGGCCCTACGAGCAGTACTTC.

With respect to this clonotype: This clone may be a read error of a much larger clone one base away. The rearrangement uses TRBV7-2 and TRBJ2-1; 8 positions agree with TRBD2. V was pared by 7 bases and J by 9 bases, with 17 bases of the junction left unmatched. Germline assignment: CDR1 SGHTA and CDR2 FQGNSA. CDR3 length: 16 residues. CDR3 sequence: CASKKGWTAGVSEQFF. CDR3 DNA sequence: TGTGCCAGCAAAAAGGGCTGGACAGCGGGAGTCAGTGAGCAGTTCTTC.

This clonotype was observed a few times. The gene calls are TRBV18 and TRBJ2-5, with D tentatively TRBD1 (6 bases). Trimming shortened V by 1 base and J by 12 bases, and 12 bases separated the two germline ends. The CDR3 contains 12 residues. Germline V lookup: CDR1 KGHSH, CDR2 LQKENI. CDR3 sequence (DNA): TGTGCCAGCTCACCACTGACAGGTCCCAAGTACTTC. Translated, it gives CASSPLTGPKYF.

This clonotype was seen more than once but under ten times. V usage is TRBV7-2 and J usage is TRBJ1-1; 12 bases line up with TRBD1. Trimming cost V 5 bases and J 5 bases; bases outside gene matches: 6. Germline-derived CDR1 and CDR2 are SGHTA and FQGNSA. The CDR3 has 15 residues. As DNA, the CDR3 is TGTGCCAGCAGCCCGGGACAGGGGGCCGGAACTGAAGCTTTCTTT. This translates into CASSPGQGAGTEAFF.

This clonotype was counted many times. The rearrangement uses TRBV20-1 and TRBJ2-7, with 9 bases lining up with TRBD1. With 1 base clipped from V and 6 bases from J, the junction kept 7 bases outside the gene matches. From germline, CDR1 is DFQATT and CDR2 SNEGSKA (reference sequence). The CDR3 spans 14 residues. CDR3 sequence: CSARVRGQGPEQYF. The CDR3 nucleotides are TGCAGTGCTAGAGTCCGAGGACAGGGGCCCGAGCAGTACTTC.

This clonotype appeared many times. The rearrangement links TRBV7-6 to TRBJ2-7, with D possibly TRBD2 on 5 matching bases. This CDR3 region has 14 residues. The germline gives CDR1 SGHVS, CDR2 FNYEAQ. Trimming removed 4 bases at V and 3 bases at J, with 13 bases between. The CDR3: CASSSGFSHYEQYF. The CDR3 nucleotides are TGTGCCAGCAGCTCGGGATTTTCTCACTACGAGCAGTACTTC. Drawing the rest from reference TRBV7-6 and TRBJ2-7, the complete variable domain is GAGVSQSPRYKVTKRGQDVALRCDPISGHVSLYWYRQALGQGPEFLTYFNYEAQQDKSGLPNDRFSAERPEGSISTLTIQRTEQRDSAMYRCASSSGFSHYEQYFGPGTRLTVT.

Only a few counts were recorded for this clonotype. The rearrangement links TRBV4-1 to TRBJ1-2; possibly TRBD1 for D (5 bases). CDR1 is MGHRA, CDR2 YSYEKL, per germline. CDR3 length: 14 amino acids. The germline V and J ends were trimmed by 1 base and 1 base, with 7 bases remaining between them. The CDR3 DNA follows: TGCGCCAGCAGCCAAGGGGGACTTAACTATGGCTACACCTTC. It translates to CASSQGGLNYGYTF.

This clonotype occurred many times. The V gene is TRBV7-9, the J gene TRBJ2-3; 8 positions agree with TRBD1. V trimming: 0 bases; J trimming: 2 bases; junction bases outside the gene matches: 7. In germline, CDR1 is SEHNR, CDR2 FQNEAQ (reference sequence). This CDR3 comprises 17 residues. CDR3 sequence (DNA): TGTGCCAGCAGCTTAGCCAAAGGGGACAGGACCACAGATACGCAGTATTTT. As protein: CASSLAKGDRTTDTQYF.

The rearrangement links TRBV12-3 or TRBV12-4 to TRBJ1-1; D unresolved. V was trimmed by 3 bases and J by 4 bases, leaving 18 bases between them. There are 16 residues in the CDR3. The CDR3 coding sequence is TGTGCCAGCAGTTTTGCTCCCCCGACGTATTCCACTGAAGCTTTCTTT. This codes for CASSFAPPTYSTEAFF.

This clonotype came up a few times. The CDR3 coding sequence is TGTGCCAGCAGTTTTGGGGGCCTTGGGGGCAATCAGCCCCAGCATTTT. Protein: CASSFGGLGGNQPQHF. The chain joins TRBV12-3 or TRBV12-4 to TRBJ1-5; D might be TRBD1 (6 bases). Trimming shortened V by 3 bases and J by 2 bases, and 14 bases separated the two germline ends. This CDR3 spans 16 amino acids.

This clonotype was seen ten or more times. The genes are TRBV7-9 and TRBJ2-3; 7 bases fit TRBD2. Germline loops: CDR1 SEHNR, CDR2 FQNEAQ (reference sequence). J lost 4 bases, V lost 5 bases, and 6 bases had no gene match. The CDR3 loop spans 14 amino acids. This chain's CDR3 is CASSPEREPDTQYF. CDR3 DNA: TGTGCCAGCAGCCCTGAGCGGGAACCAGATACGCAGTATTTT. Looking up the rest from reference TRBV7-9 and TRBJ2-3 gives the full variable domain: DTGVSQNPRHKITKRGQNVTFRCDPISEHNRLYWYRQTLGQGPEFLTYFQNEAQLEKSRLLSDRFSAERPKGSFSTLEIQRTEQGDSAMYLCASSPEREPDTQYFGPGTRLTVL.

In the case of this clonotype: A much larger clone lies one base from this, so it may be a read error. The J gene is TRBJ2-3, the V gene TRBV10-3, with a weak D call TRBD1 (5 bases). This CDR3 contains 13 residues. CDR1 is ENHRY and CDR2 is SYGVKD in the germline V gene. The V end lost 3 bases, the J end lost 2 bases, and 6 bases lay between the germline ends. DNA for the CDR3: TGTGCCATCAGTGAACAGGTCACAGATACGCAGTATTTT. Protein: CAISEQVTDTQYF.

The genes are TRBV5-5 and TRBJ2-3, with D possibly matching TRBD1 (6 bases). Germline loops: CDR1 SGHKS, CDR2 YYEKEE (reference sequence). This CDR3 is built from 17 residues. V was cut by 0 bases and J by 6 bases, with 20 bases left in between. CDR3 protein: CASSLVGQPLLRDTQYF. The CDR3 DNA follows: TGTGCCAGCAGCTTGGTGGGACAACCCCTCCTTCGGGATACGCAGTATTTT.

At least ten counts were recorded for this clonotype. The chain couples TRBV28 to TRBJ2-1; no reliable D call. The CDR3 is made up of 8 amino acids. Germline CDR1 MDHEN, CDR2 SYDVKM. Trimming pared 11 bases from V and 7 bases from J, leaving 3 bases between. CDR3 loop: CAVNEQFF. CDR3 bases: TGTGCCGTTAATGAGCAGTTCTTC. The full variable domain, its missing parts supplied by reference TRBV28 and TRBJ2-1, is DVKVTQSSRYLVKRTGEKVFLECVQDMDHENMFWYRQDPGLGLRLIYFSYDVKMKEKGDIPEGYSVSREKKERFSLILESASTNQTSMYLCAVNEQFFGPGTRLTVL.

This clonotype has more than one count but fewer than ten. The chain joins TRBV19 to TRBJ2-1; 10 bases are a match to TRBD2. This CDR3 contains 15 residues. V gave up 2 bases and J gave up 2 bases; unmatched junction bases: 0. Germline V CDR1 and CDR2: LNHDA, SQIVND (reference sequence). CDR3 in DNA: TGTGCCAGTAGTATAACTAGCGGGGCCTACAATGAGCAGTTCTTC. The encoded protein is CASSITSGAYNEQFF.

This clonotype came up many times. This sequence joins TRBV6-5 and TRBJ1-1; D unresolved. The CDR3 loop spans 15 amino acids. V gave up 0 bases and J gave up 5 bases, with 13 bases separating them. Germline-derived CDR1 and CDR2 are MNHEY and SVGAGI. The CDR3 nucleotides are TGTGCCAGCAGTTACTCGTCGGCACACGGGACTGAAGCTTTCTTT. This codes for CASSYSSAHGTEAFF.

This clonotype has a count of ten or more. This rearrangement joins TRBV6-1 to TRBJ2-3; TRBD2 matches 8 bases. The CDR3 runs to 18 residues. Germline trimming cut 5 bases from V and 0 bases from J; bases unmatched to any gene: 13. Germline values: CDR1 MNHNS, CDR2 SASEGT. Here the CDR3 reads CASSPFPLAGPSTDTQYF. The DNA of the CDR3 is TGTGCCAGCAGTCCCTTCCCCCTAGCGGGCCCTAGCACAGATACGCAGTATTTT.

CDR3 DNA: TGTGCCTGGAGTTCCATCCTTGCGGTCCACGAGCAGTACTTC. It translates to CAWSSILAVHEQYF. V gene TRBV30 combines with J gene TRBJ2-7; D is undetermined. CDR3 length: 14 amino acids. Trimming cost V 2 bases and J 5 bases, with 16 bases left between them. Germline V gene data show CDR1 as GTSNPN and CDR2 as SVGIG (reference sequence).

This clonotype was counted at least ten times. V gene TRBV2 combines with J gene TRBJ1-3; maybe TRBD1 (6 bases). Germline V gene lookup returns CDR1 SNHLY and CDR2 FYNNEI. Trimming pared 0 bases from V and 4 bases from J, leaving 19 bases between. This CDR3 contains 18 residues. The CDR3 reads CASSEALPGAAVGNTIYF. In nucleotides, the CDR3 is TGTGCCAGCAGTGAAGCGCTTCCAGGGGCGGCGGTGGGAAACACCATATATTTT.

The V and J genes are TRBV27 and TRBJ2-2, with 9 bases aligning to TRBD2. The CDR3 is made up of 16 amino acids. CDR1 and CDR2 (germline): MNHEY, SMNVEV (reference sequence). V gave up 5 bases and J gave up 0 bases; unmatched junction bases: 4. CDR3 nucleotide sequence: TGTGCCAGCAGTCTAGGACTAGCGCCGAACACCGGGGAGCTGTTTTTT. Amino acid sequence: CASSLGLAPNTGELFF.

This chain joins TRBV19 and TRBJ2-1; D is perhaps TRBD2 (6 bases). Trimming took off 3 bases at V and 10 bases at J, with 16 bases between the two ends. The CDR3 totals 14 residues. CDR1 and CDR2 from the germline V gene are LNHDA and SQIVND (reference sequence). The CDR3 coding sequence is TGTGCCAGTAGTATCCTGTGGGGGGAGAGGGAGCAGTTCTTC. Translated, it gives CASSILWGEREQFF.